Sequencing of this TCR beta chain was carried out in a study of identical twins. Unique molecular identifiers were present on the cDNA, which also gained a universal primer site by template switching. TCRdb itself ran the 5' RACE reads through MiXCR, one entry per CDR3 protein. The data hold roughly 480,000 distinct CDR3 sequences, with approximately 25% observed a single time. The same specimen was also included in a second study, on T cells expressing NK-cell markers. This second study notes: Sorting of alpha-beta TCR T cells alone was achieved in several experiments with an anti-gamma-delta TCR antibody. Dominant NKG2C+ clonotypes in roughly 6 donors made up about 1.0-7.5% of CD8+ T cells.

The specimen sequenced was CD4+ T cells sorted from blood. The receptor comes from a woman aged 18-29 years in good health.

This CDR3 is CASSPIAGGSYNEQFF. The DNA for the CDR3 is TGCGCCAGCAGCCCAATAGCGGGGGGCTCCTACAATGAGCAGTTCTTC. The gene calls are TRBV5-1 and TRBJ2-1; 10 nucleotides match TRBD2. The V gene end was trimmed by 4 bases and the J gene end by 0 bases; junction bases not matched to a gene: 4. CDR3 size: 16 residues. Germline values: CDR1 SGHRS, CDR2 YFSETQ.